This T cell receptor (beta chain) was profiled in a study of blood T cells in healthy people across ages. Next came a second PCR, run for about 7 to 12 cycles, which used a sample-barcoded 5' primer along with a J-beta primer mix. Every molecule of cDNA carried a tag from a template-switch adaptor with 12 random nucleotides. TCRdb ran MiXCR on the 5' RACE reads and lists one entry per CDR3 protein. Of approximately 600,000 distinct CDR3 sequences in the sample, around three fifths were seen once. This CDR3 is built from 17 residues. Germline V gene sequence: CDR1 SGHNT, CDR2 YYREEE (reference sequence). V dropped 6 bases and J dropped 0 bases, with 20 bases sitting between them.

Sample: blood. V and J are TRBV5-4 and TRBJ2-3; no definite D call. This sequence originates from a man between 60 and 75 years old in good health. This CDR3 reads CASTRSVGRKSTDTQYF. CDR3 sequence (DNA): TGTGCCAGCACCCGCTCAGTGGGTAGGAAGAGCACAGATACGCAGTATTTT.